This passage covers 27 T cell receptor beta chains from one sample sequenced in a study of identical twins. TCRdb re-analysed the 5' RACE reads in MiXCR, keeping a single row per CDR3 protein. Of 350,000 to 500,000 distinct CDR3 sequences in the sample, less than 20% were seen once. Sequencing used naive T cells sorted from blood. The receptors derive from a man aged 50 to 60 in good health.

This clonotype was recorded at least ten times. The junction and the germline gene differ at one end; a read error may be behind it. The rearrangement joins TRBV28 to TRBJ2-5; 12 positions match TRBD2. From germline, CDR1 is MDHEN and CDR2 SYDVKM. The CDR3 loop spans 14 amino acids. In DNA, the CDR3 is TGCGGGGCGTCTAGCGGGGGGGCCGGTGAGACCCAGTACTTC. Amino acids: CGASSGGAGETQYF.

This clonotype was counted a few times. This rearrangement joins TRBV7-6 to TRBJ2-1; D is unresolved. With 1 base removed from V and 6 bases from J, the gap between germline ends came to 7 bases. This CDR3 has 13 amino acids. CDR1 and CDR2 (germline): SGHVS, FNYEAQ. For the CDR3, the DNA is TGTGCCAGCAGCTTAGGAGTAATCAATGAGCAGTTCTTC. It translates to CASSLGVINEQFF.

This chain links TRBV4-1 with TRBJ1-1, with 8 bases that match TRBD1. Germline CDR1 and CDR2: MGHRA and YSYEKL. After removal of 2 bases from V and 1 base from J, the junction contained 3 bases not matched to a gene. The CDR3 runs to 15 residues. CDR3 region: CASSQQQGGNTEAFF. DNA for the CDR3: TGCGCCAGCAGCCAACAACAGGGGGGGAACACTGAAGCTTTCTTT.

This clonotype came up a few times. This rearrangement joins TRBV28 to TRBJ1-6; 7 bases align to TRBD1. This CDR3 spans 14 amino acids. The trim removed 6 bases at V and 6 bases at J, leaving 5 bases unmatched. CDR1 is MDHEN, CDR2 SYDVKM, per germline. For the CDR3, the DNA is TGTGCCAGCAGGGCGGGACAGCCTAATTCACCCCTCCACTTT. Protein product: CASRAGQPNSPLHF.

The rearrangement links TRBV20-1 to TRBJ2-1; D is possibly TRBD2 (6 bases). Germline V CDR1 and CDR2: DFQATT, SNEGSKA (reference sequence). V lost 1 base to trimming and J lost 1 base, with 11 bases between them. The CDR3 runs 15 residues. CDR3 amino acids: CSARAPGLSYNEQFF. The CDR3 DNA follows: TGCAGTGCTAGAGCCCCGGGACTTTCCTACAATGAGCAGTTCTTC.

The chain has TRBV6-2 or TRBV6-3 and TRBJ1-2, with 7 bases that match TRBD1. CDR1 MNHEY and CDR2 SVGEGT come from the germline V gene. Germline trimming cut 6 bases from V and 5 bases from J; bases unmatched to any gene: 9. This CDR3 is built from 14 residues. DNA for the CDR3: TGTGCCAGCAGAACCGGGACAGACTTTTATGGCTACACCTTC. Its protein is CASRTGTDFYGYTF.

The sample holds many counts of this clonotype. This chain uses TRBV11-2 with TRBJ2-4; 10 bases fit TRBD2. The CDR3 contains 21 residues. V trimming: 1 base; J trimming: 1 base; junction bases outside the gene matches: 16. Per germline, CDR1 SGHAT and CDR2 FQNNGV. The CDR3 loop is CASSLGASTSGRYDAKNIQYF. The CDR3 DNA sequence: TGTGCCAGCAGCTTAGGGGCGTCGACTAGCGGGCGATACGACGCCAAAAACATTCAGTACTTC.

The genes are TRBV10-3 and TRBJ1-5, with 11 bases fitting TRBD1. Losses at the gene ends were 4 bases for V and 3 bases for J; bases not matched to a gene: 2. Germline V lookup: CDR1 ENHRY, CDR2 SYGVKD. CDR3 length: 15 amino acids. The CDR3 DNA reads TGTGCCATCAGTGGGACAGGGGGCCCCAATCAGCCCCAGCATTTT. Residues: CAISGTGGPNQPQHF.

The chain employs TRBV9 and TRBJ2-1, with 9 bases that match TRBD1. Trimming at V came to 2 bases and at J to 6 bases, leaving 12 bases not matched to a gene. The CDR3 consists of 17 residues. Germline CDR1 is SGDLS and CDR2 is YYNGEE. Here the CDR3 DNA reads TGTGCCAGCAGCGTGCCGGGACAGGGAGTTTGGAGCAATGAGCAGTTCTTC. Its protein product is CASSVPGQGVWSNEQFF.

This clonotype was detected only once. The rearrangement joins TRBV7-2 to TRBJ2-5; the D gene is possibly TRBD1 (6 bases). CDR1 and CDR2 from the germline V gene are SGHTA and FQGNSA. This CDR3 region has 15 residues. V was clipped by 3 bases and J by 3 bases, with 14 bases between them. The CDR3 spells CASSLSGQRKETQYF. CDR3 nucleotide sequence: TGTGCCAGCAGCTTGTCAGGACAGAGGAAAGAGACCCAGTACTTC. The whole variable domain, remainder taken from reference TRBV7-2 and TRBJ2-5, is GAGVSQSPSNKVTEKGKDVELRCDPISGHTALYWYRQSLGQGLEFLIYFQGNSAPDKSGLPSDRFSAERTGGSVSTLTIQRTQQEDSAVYLCASSLSGQRKETQYFGPGTRLLVL.

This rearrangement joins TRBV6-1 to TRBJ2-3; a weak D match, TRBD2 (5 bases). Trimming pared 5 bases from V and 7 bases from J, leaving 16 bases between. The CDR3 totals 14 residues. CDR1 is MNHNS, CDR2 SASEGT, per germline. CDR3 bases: TGTGCCAGCAGTCCCCTGGGCGGGTGGCATACGCAGTATTTT. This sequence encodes CASSPLGGWHTQYF.

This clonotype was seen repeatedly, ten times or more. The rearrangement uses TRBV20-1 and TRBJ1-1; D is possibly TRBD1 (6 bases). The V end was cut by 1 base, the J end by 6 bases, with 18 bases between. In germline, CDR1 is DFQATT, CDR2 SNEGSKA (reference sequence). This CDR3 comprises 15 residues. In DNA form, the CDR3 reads TGCAGTGCTAGAGCCGGGGGGGCCCGGAGGGCTGAAGCTTTCTTT. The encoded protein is CSARAGGARRAEAFF.

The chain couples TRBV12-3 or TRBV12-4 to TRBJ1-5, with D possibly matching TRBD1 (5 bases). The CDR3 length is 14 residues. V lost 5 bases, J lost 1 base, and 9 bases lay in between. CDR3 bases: TGTGCCAGCAGTACGGGACCGAGCAATCAGCCCCAGCATTTT. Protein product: CASSTGPSNQPQHF.

The chain's CDR3 is CASSAGLGVRQYF. Written as DNA, the CDR3 is TGTGCCAGCAGCGCGGGACTGGGGGTTCGGCAGTACTTC. The chain is built from TRBV7-2 and TRBJ2-7; TRBD2 might be the D (6 bases). Per the germline V gene, CDR1 is SGHTA and CDR2 is FQGNSA. The CDR3 consists of 13 residues. Trimming pared 5 bases from V and 9 bases from J, leaving 17 bases between. The full variable domain, rest sourced from reference TRBV7-2 and TRBJ2-7, is GAGVSQSPSNKVTEKGKDVELRCDPISGHTALYWYRQSLGQGLEFLIYFQGNSAPDKSGLPSDRFSAERTGGSVSTLTIQRTQQEDSAVYLCASSAGLGVRQYFGPGTRLTVT.

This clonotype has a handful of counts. The CDR3 nucleotides are TGTGCCAGCGGCCAGTCGACGGCCTATGGCTACACCTTC. Amino acid sequence: CASGQSTAYGYTF. The chain uses TRBV7-8 and TRBJ1-2; D is unclear. Trimming cost V 8 bases and J 4 bases, with 14 bases left between them. Germline loops: CDR1 SGHVS, CDR2 FQNEAQ. The CDR3 totals 13 residues. Full variable domain (remainder filled in from reference TRBV7-8 and TRBJ1-2): GAGVSQSPRYKVAKRGQDVALRCDPISGHVSLFWYQQALGQGPEFLTYFQNEAQLDKSGLPSDRFFAERPEGSVSTLKIQRTQQEDSAVYLCASGQSTAYGYTFGSGTRLTVV.

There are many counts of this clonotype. The CDR3 spells CSAKGTRGQETQYF. As DNA, the CDR3 is TGCAGTGCCAAAGGGACTAGGGGTCAAGAGACCCAGTACTTC. The chain has TRBV20-1 and TRBJ2-5, with TRBD2 identical over 8 bases. This CDR3 has 14 residues. Looked up from germline, CDR1 is DFQATT and CDR2 is SNEGSKA (reference sequence). V was clipped by 6 bases and J by 2 bases; unmatched bases: 8.

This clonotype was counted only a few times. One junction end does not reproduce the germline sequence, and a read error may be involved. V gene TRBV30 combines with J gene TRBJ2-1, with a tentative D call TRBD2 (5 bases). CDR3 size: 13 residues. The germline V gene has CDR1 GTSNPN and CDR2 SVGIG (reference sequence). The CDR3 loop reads CARSGASYNEQFF. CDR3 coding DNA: TGTGCCCGGAGCGGCGCGTCCTACAATGAGCAGTTCTTC.

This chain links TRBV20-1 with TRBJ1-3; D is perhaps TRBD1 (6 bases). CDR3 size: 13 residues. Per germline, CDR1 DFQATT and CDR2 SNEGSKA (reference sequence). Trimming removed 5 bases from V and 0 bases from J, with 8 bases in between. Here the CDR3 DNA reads TGCAGTGCTTCGGACAGCTCTGGAAACACCATATATTTT. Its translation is CSASDSSGNTIYF.

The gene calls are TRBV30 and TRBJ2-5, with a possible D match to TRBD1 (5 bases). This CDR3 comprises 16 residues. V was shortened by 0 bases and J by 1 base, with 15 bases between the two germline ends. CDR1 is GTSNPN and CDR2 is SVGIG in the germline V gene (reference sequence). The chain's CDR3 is CAWSVPQGTSQETQYF. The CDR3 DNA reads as TGTGCCTGGAGTGTACCCCAGGGTACTTCCCAAGAGACCCAGTACTTC.

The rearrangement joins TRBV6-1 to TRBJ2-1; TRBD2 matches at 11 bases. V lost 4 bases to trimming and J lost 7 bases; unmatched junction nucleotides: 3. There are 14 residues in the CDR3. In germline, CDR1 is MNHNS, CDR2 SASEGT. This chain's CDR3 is CASSVAGGGNEQFF. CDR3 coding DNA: TGTGCCAGCAGTGTAGCGGGAGGGGGAAATGAGCAGTTCTTC.

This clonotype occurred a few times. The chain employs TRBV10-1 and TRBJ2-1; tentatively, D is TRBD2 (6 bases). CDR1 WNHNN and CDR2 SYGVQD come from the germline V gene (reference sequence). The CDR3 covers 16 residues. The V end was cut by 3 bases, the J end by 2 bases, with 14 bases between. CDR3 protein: CASSEIVGRTYNEQFF. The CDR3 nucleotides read TGCGCCAGCAGTGAAATCGTCGGGAGAACCTACAATGAGCAGTTCTTC.

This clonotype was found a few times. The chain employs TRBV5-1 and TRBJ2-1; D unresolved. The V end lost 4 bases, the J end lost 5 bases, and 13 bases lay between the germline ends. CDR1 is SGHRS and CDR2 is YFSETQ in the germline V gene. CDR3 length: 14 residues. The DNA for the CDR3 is TGCGCCAGCAGCCCGGACCGAGGTGACAATGAGCAGTTCTTC. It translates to CASSPDRGDNEQFF.

The CDR3 DNA follows: TGTGCCAGCAGTGACGGACTAGCGGGAGGAGCCGAGCAGTACTTC. This encodes CASSDGLAGGAEQYF. The V and J genes are TRBV2 and TRBJ2-7; 14 bases are a match to TRBD2. Germline values: CDR1 SNHLY, CDR2 FYNNEI. V was pared by 3 bases and J by 6 bases, with 4 bases of the junction left unmatched. The CDR3 runs 15 residues.

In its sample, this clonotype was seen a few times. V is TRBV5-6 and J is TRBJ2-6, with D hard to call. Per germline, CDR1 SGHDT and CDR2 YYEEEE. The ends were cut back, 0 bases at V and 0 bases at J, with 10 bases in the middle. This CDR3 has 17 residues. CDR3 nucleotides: TGTGCCAGCAGCTTGGTAGAGACAAGCTCTGGGGCCAACGTCCTGACTTTC. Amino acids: CASSLVETSSGANVLTF.

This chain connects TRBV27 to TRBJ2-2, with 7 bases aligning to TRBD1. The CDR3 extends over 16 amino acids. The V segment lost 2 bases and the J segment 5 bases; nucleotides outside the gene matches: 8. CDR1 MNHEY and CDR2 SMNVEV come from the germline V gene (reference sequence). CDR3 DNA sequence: TGTGCCAGCAGTTTAGTTCTCGCAGGGGGAACCGGGGAGCTGTTTTTT. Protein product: CASSLVLAGGTGELFF.

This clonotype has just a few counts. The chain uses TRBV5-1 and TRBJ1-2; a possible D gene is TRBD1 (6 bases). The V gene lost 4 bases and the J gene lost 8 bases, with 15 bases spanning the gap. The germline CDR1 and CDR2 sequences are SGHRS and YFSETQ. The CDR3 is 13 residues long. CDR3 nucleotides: TGCGCCAGCAGCGCCGGGGGGCCGTGGGGCTACACCTTC. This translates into CASSAGGPWGYTF.

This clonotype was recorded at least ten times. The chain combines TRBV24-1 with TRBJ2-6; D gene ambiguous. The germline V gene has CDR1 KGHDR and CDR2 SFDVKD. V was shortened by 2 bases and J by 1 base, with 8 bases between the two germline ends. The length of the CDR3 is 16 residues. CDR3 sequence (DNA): TGTGCCACCAGTGATTGGGCAGCATCTGGGGCCAACGTCCTGACTTTC. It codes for CATSDWAASGANVLTF.